Following are 21 T cell receptor beta chains from one sample sequenced in a study of blood T cell repertoires in COVID-19. Only in-frame clones appear in the TCRdb table, and some are missing; sequencing was by immunoSEQ multiplex PCR. The sample lists hundreds of thousands of clones, approximately 91% occurring once. The specimen sequenced was PBMCs or T cells enriched from blood (not recorded which). Every receptor here comes from a woman between 18 and 29 years old who had been exposed to COVID-19.

The chain employs TRBV3-1 (or the pseudogene TRBV3-2) and TRBJ1-2; TRBD1 might be the D (6 bases). From germline, CDR1 is LGHDT and CDR2 YNNKEL (reference sequence). The CDR3 spans 14 residues. V gave up 1 base and J gave up 5 bases, with 11 bases separating them. The CDR3 DNA is TGTGCCAGCAGCCAAGGGGGGGGGCCTTATGGCTACACCTTC. This sequence encodes CASSQGGGPYGYTF.

V gene TRBV27 combines with J gene TRBJ2-7; TRBD2 agrees at 10 bases. Germline CDR1 reads MNHEY; CDR2 reads SMNVEV (reference sequence). Trimming cost V 5 bases and J 2 bases; bases outside gene matches: 3. CDR3 length: 14 residues. This CDR3 is CASSPGLAAYEQYF. The CDR3 region has the DNA TGTGCCAGCAGTCCCGGACTAGCGGCCTACGAGCAGTACTTC.

The chain joins TRBV28 to TRBJ1-2; D is possibly TRBD1 (6 bases). The CDR3 loop spans 13 amino acids. In germline, CDR1 is MDHEN, CDR2 SYDVKM. The V end lost 6 bases, the J end lost 3 bases, and 11 bases lay between the germline ends. CDR3 sequence: CASRSRTDYGYTF. The DNA for the CDR3 is TGTGCCAGCAGGAGCAGGACAGACTATGGCTACACCTTC.

The chain combines TRBV5-4 with TRBJ1-4; 12 bases map to TRBD1. V shed 4 bases, J shed 7 bases, and the junction held 11 bases outside the gene matches. The CDR3 consists of 17 residues. Germline V CDR1 and CDR2: SGHNT, YYREEE (reference sequence). CDR3 loop: CASSLGTGGAVGEKLFF. CDR3 DNA: TGTGCCAGCAGCCTCGGGACAGGGGGCGCGGTCGGTGAAAAACTGTTTTTT.

A single count supports this clone. The genes are TRBV29-1 and TRBJ1-4; TRBD1 agrees at 11 bases. This CDR3 has 14 amino acids. CDR1 and CDR2 from the germline V gene are SQVTM and ANQGSEA. J gave up 8 bases and V 5 bases, and 7 bases lay outside the gene matches. CDR3 coding DNA: TGCAGCGTTTCGGCGGGGACAGGGGGGGAAAAACTGTTTTTT. Translating it yields CSVSAGTGGEKLFF.

This sequence joins TRBV2 and TRBJ2-2, with no clear D. The CDR3 runs to 11 residues. Per the germline V gene, CDR1 is SNHLY and CDR2 is FYNNEI. V was trimmed by 9 bases and J by 2 bases, leaving 4 bases between them. Here the CDR3 reads CARQNTGELFF. CDR3 in DNA: TGTGCCAGACAAAACACCGGGGAGCTGTTTTTT.

The genes are TRBV6-5 and TRBJ2-3; possible D gene TRBD2, 6 bases. Trimming stripped 3 bases from V and 6 bases from J, with 13 bases between. Germline CDR1 MNHEY, CDR2 SVGAGI. This CDR3 comprises 14 residues. As DNA, the CDR3 is TGTGCCAGCAGTTATGCGGGGTCTGGGGATACGCAGTATTTT. This codes for CASSYAGSGDTQYF.

V usage is TRBV29-1 and J usage is TRBJ2-2, with a weak D call TRBD2 (5 bases). Per the germline V gene, CDR1 is SQVTM and CDR2 is ANQGSEA. Trimming removed 2 bases from V and 3 bases from J, with 13 bases in between. This CDR3 region has 15 residues. For the CDR3, the DNA is TGCAGCGTTGAACTCGCAGGAGGTTACACCGGGGAGCTGTTTTTT. Protein: CSVELAGGYTGELFF.

The chain employs TRBV6-1 and TRBJ1-6, with D possibly matching TRBD1 (5 bases). CDR3 length equals 17 residues. Deletions cut 1 base from V and 9 bases from J, with 19 bases between. Germline V gene data show CDR1 as MNHNS and CDR2 as SASEGT. The CDR3 nucleotides are TGTGCCAGCAGTGAAGGAAGGGGTGAGGATCTTGGTTCACCCCTCCACTTT. Translating it yields CASSEGRGEDLGSPLHF.

The chain links TRBV28 to TRBJ1-5; D uncertain. Germline V gene sequence: CDR1 MDHEN, CDR2 SYDVKM. V lost 5 bases, J lost 0 bases, and 17 bases lay in between. The CDR3 spans 17 residues. The CDR3 here is CASSLMTGSLSNQPQHF. The CDR3 region has the DNA TGTGCCAGCAGTCTCATGACCGGGTCACTTAGCAATCAGCCCCAGCATTTT.

The chain combines TRBV9 with TRBJ1-2; D not certain. V gave up 1 base and J gave up 7 bases, with 11 bases separating them. The CDR3 is 13 residues long. From germline, CDR1 is SGDLS and CDR2 YYNGEE. The CDR3 sequence is CASSVYPAGGYTF. CDR3 DNA sequence: TGTGCCAGCAGCGTATACCCGGCGGGTGGCTACACCTTC.

This rearrangement joins TRBV10-1 to TRBJ2-1, with 15 bases fitting TRBD2. CDR3 length equals 14 residues. Germline V CDR1 and CDR2: WNHNN, SYGVQD (reference sequence). V shed 2 bases, J shed 10 bases, and the junction held 0 bases outside the gene matches. CDR3 in amino acids: CASSEGLAGGEQFF. Written as DNA, the CDR3 is TGCGCCAGCAGTGAGGGACTAGCGGGAGGGGAGCAGTTCTTC.

J is TRBJ2-2 and V is TRBV19; TRBD2 matches at 12 bases. J lost 7 bases, V lost 0 bases, and 9 bases had no gene match. This CDR3 region has 18 residues. Germline V lookup: CDR1 LNHDA, CDR2 SQIVND (reference sequence). CDR3 in amino acids: CASSIDLGLAGKVGELFF. The CDR3 nucleotides read TGTGCCAGTAGTATAGATCTTGGACTAGCGGGAAAAGTCGGGGAGCTGTTTTTT.

This clone appeared once. This chain joins TRBV5-6 and TRBJ1-5; TRBD1 is a possible D gene (6 bases). Germline values: CDR1 SGHDT, CDR2 YYEEEE. The V gene lost 1 base and the J gene lost 4 bases, with 12 bases spanning the gap. This CDR3 has 15 amino acids. The CDR3 is CASSLSRGNNQPQHF. The DNA for the CDR3 is TGTGCCAGCAGCTTGTCCAGGGGAAATAATCAGCCCCAGCATTTT. Full variable domain (rest looked up from reference TRBV5-6 and TRBJ1-5): DAGVTQSPTHLIKTRGQQVTLRCSPKSGHDTVSWYQQALGQGPQFIFQYYEEEERQRGNFPDRFSGHQFPNYSSELNVNALLLGDSALYLCASSLSRGNNQPQHFGDGTRLSIL.

The CDR3 is CASKTGGFIEAFF. The CDR3 DNA reads TGTGCCAGCAAGACAGGGGGCTTTATTGAAGCTTTCTTT. The genes are TRBV28 and TRBJ1-1; 10 positions match TRBD1. The CDR3 covers 13 residues. After removal of 7 bases from V and 7 bases from J, the junction contained 6 bases not matched to a gene. Germline V gene lookup returns CDR1 MDHEN and CDR2 SYDVKM.

The J gene is TRBJ1-2, the V gene TRBV28, with 10 bases lining up with TRBD1. This CDR3 has 14 residues. Germline CDR1 MDHEN, CDR2 SYDVKM. J gave up 9 bases and V 6 bases, and 10 bases lay outside the gene matches. The CDR3 here is CASSAGTGVRSYTF. CDR3 nucleotides: TGTGCCAGCAGCGCCGGGACAGGGGTGAGGAGCTACACCTTC.

The chain has TRBV9 and TRBJ1-2; maybe TRBD1 (5 bases). CDR1 is SGDLS, CDR2 YYNGEE, per germline. CDR3 length: 14 amino acids. V gave up 0 bases and J gave up 4 bases, with 10 bases separating them. Here the CDR3 reads CASSVVDSTYGYTF. As DNA, the CDR3 is TGTGCCAGCAGCGTAGTAGACAGTACCTATGGCTACACCTTC.

This chain joins TRBV5-4 and TRBJ2-3; a weak D match, TRBD1 (6 bases). Germline CDR1 reads SGHNT; CDR2 reads YYREEE (reference sequence). The CDR3 has 17 residues. V was cut by 4 bases and J by 1 base, with 19 bases left in between. The CDR3 coding sequence is TGTGCCAGCAGCCCCGGGACACCCGACTGGCGCACAGATACGCAGTATTTT. Its translation is CASSPGTPDWRTDTQYF.

The chain employs TRBV5-6 and TRBJ2-7, with D perhaps TRBD1 (6 bases). Between the trimmed V and J ends, which lost 2 bases and 2 bases, there was a span of 11 bases. Germline V gives CDR1 SGHDT, CDR2 YYEEEE. The CDR3 has 14 residues. CDR3 coding DNA: TGTGCCAGCAGCTTCACAGGGCATCCCTACGAGCAGTACTTC. Translated: CASSFTGHPYEQYF.

The rearrangement joins TRBV2 to TRBJ2-7, with TRBD1 as a possible D gene (6 bases). There are 13 residues in the CDR3. Trimming shortened V by 7 bases and J by 3 bases, and 13 bases separated the two germline ends. Germline V lookup: CDR1 SNHLY, CDR2 FYNNEI. The CDR3 region has the DNA TGTGCCAGCATCCAGGGGCTCGTCTACGAGCAGTACTTC. The encoded protein is CASIQGLVYEQYF.

V and J are TRBV21-1 and TRBJ1-1. TRBV21-1 is termed a pseudogene. The CDR3 extends over 15 amino acids. Here the CDR3 reads CASSLKIGEGTEAFF. CDR3 nucleotides: TGTGCCAGCAGCTTAAAAATCGGGGAAGGCACTGAAGCTTTCTTT.